A single sample is the source of the 17 T cell receptor beta chains below, sequenced in a study of shared clonotypes between healthy human individuals. Measured with immunoSEQ multiplex PCR; TCRdb has only the in-frame clones, and not every one. Among fewer than 600,000 clones listed, around 78% were seen once. Sequenced material: PBMCs. These receptors all come from a woman aged 40 to 50 in good health. Some clones in this sample may be carry-over from other donors' samples.

The chain joins TRBV2 to TRBJ2-5; 7 bases map to TRBD1. Per germline, CDR1 SNHLY and CDR2 FYNNEI. V shed 6 bases, J shed 5 bases, and the junction held 6 bases outside the gene matches. This CDR3 spans 13 amino acids. CDR3 coding DNA: TGTGCCAGCAGGGGGACAGATATCGAGACCCAGTACTTC. Translation gives CASRGTDIETQYF.

The chain carries TRBV5-1 and TRBJ2-7, with 12 bases matching TRBD2. CDR1 is SGHRS, CDR2 YFSETQ, per germline. The CDR3 is 16 residues long. The V gene end was trimmed by 3 bases and the J gene end by 2 bases; junction bases not matched to a gene: 6. CDR3: CASSSGLAGITYEQYF. The CDR3 DNA reads as TGCGCCAGCAGCTCTGGACTAGCGGGAATAACCTACGAGCAGTACTTC.

J is TRBJ2-7 and V is TRBV7-2; D perhaps matches TRBD2 (6 bases). V lost 5 bases, J lost 7 bases, and 27 bases lay in between. The CDR3 runs to 17 residues. Germline V lookup: CDR1 SGHTA, CDR2 FQGNSA. The CDR3 loop is CASSRGSGQAGLREQYF. In DNA form, the CDR3 reads TGTGCCAGCAGCCGGGGGTCGGGGCAGGCCGGTTTACGAGAGCAGTACTTC.

This clone was counted many times. The CDR3 coding sequence is TGTGCCTGGAGTGTCCTCGGACAGGGGGCGGATGGCTACACCTTC. Its translation: CAWSVLGQGADGYTF. The rearrangement uses TRBV30 and TRBJ1-2; TRBD1 matches 11 bases. Germline CDR1 is GTSNPN and CDR2 is SVGIG (reference sequence). This CDR3 contains 15 residues. J was trimmed by 6 bases and V by 0 bases; bases with no gene match: 6. Drawing the rest from reference TRBV30 and TRBJ1-2, the complete variable domain is SQTIHQWPATLVQPVGSPLSLECTVEGTSNPNLYWYRQAAGRGLQLLFYSVGIGQISSEVPQNLSASRPQDRQFILSSKKLLLSDSGFYLCAWSVLGQGADGYTFGSGTRLTVV.

The DNA of the CDR3 is TGTGCCAGTAGTATTGCACAGGGGGCGACAGATACGCAGTATTTT. Translated, it gives CASSIAQGATDTQYF. The chain uses TRBV19 and TRBJ2-3, with 9 bases matching TRBD1. CDR3 size: 15 residues. V shed 3 bases, J shed 3 bases, and the junction held 4 bases outside the gene matches. Per germline, CDR1 LNHDA and CDR2 SQIVND (reference sequence). Variable domain in full (rest from reference TRBV19 and TRBJ2-3): DGGITQSPKYLFRKEGQNVTLSCEQNLNHDAMYWYRQDPGQGLRLIYYSQIVNDFQKGDIAEGYSVSREKKESFPLTVTSAQKNPTAFYLCASSIAQGATDTQYFGPGTRLTVL.

This rearrangement joins TRBV6-6 to TRBJ2-3, with a weak D call TRBD1 (6 bases). CDR1 is MNHNY and CDR2 is SVGAGI in the germline V gene (reference sequence). Trimming left V 5 bases short and J 2 bases short, with 17 bases between. This CDR3 spans 16 amino acids. CDR3 in amino acids: CASSLKTGTFTDTQYF. The DNA for the CDR3 is TGTGCCAGCAGTCTTAAAACAGGGACCTTCACAGATACGCAGTATTTT.

This clone has a count of ten or more. The genes are TRBV2 and TRBJ1-2; 10 nucleotides agree with TRBD1. The V and J ends lost 6 bases and 6 bases, in that order; junction bases with no gene match: 10. The CDR3 totals 15 residues. CDR1 and CDR2 (germline): SNHLY, FYNNEI. CDR3 sequence reads: CASRRDRGSADGYTF. The CDR3 nucleotides are TGTGCCAGCAGGCGGGACAGGGGCTCAGCTGATGGCTACACCTTC.

The chain links TRBV28 to TRBJ2-7; D not resolved. The ends were cut back, 6 bases at V and 0 bases at J, with 18 bases in the middle. This CDR3 contains 16 residues. In germline, CDR1 is MDHEN, CDR2 SYDVKM. The CDR3 spells CASRGFGLLPSYEQYF. The DNA of the CDR3 is TGTGCCAGCAGGGGGTTCGGGCTTCTACCCTCCTACGAGCAGTACTTC. Supplemented by reference TRBV28 and TRBJ2-7, the full variable domain reads DVKVTQSSRYLVKRTGEKVFLECVQDMDHENMFWYRQDPGLGLRLIYFSYDVKMKEKGDIPEGYSVSREKKERFSLILESASTNQTSMYLCASRGFGLLPSYEQYFGPGTRLTVT.

The CDR3 DNA reads TGTGCCAGCGATATCGGAGGCGATGAGCAGTTCTTC. It specifies CASDIGGDEQFF. The chain carries TRBV2 and TRBJ2-1; weak D call: TRBD2 (5 bases). The V end lost 8 bases, the J end lost 8 bases, and 13 bases lay between the germline ends. The germline gives CDR1 SNHLY, CDR2 FYNNEI. This CDR3 is 12 amino acids long.

The CDR3 sequence is CSVGTGAHEQFF. For the CDR3, the DNA is TGCAGCGTTGGGACAGGAGCTCATGAGCAGTTCTTC. The chain couples TRBV29-1 to TRBJ2-1; 7 positions agree with TRBD1. V lost 4 bases to trimming and J lost 8 bases; unmatched junction nucleotides: 5. Germline V gene sequence: CDR1 SQVTM, CDR2 ANQGSEA. CDR3 length: 12 residues.

This clone was seen many times. J is TRBJ1-4 and V is TRBV7-9; D uncertain. V lost 4 bases, J lost 6 bases, and 15 bases lay in between. The CDR3 sequence is 15 residues long. Germline V gene sequence: CDR1 SEHNR, CDR2 FQNEAQ (reference sequence). In DNA form, the CDR3 reads TGTGCCAGCAGCTCCTACGGAGGTGGAGATGAAAAACTGTTTTTT. Protein sequence: CASSSYGGGDEKLFF.

The chain is built from TRBV25-1 and TRBJ2-1; D is ambiguous. V gave up 2 bases and J gave up 2 bases, with 16 bases separating them. This CDR3 region has 17 residues. Germline-derived CDR1 and CDR2 are MGHDK and SYGVNS. This chain's CDR3 is CASSEERASTPYNEQFF. The CDR3 nucleotides are TGTGCCAGCAGTGAAGAAAGAGCGTCGACTCCCTACAATGAGCAGTTCTTC.

V usage is TRBV10-3 and J usage is TRBJ2-3; D unclear. Between the trimmed V and J ends, which lost 9 bases and 1 base, there was a span of 8 bases. This CDR3 has 12 residues. From germline, CDR1 is ENHRY and CDR2 SYGVKD. CDR3 in amino acids: CAITTGTDTQYF. The DNA for the CDR3 is TGTGCCATTACGACGGGCACAGATACGCAGTATTTT.

A remark on this clone: Compared with germline, one end of the junction differs, possibly owing to a read error. This chain links TRBV6-6 with TRBJ2-7; D uncertain. CDR3 length equals 10 residues. CDR1 is MNHNY, CDR2 SVGAGI, per germline (reference sequence). The CDR3 region has the DNA TGTGCCAGCGGTTTGACCCTCAGGAACTTC. Its protein product is CASGLTLRNF.

This rearrangement joins TRBV5-1 to TRBJ2-3; maybe TRBD2 (6 bases). This CDR3 has 16 amino acids. Deletions cut 0 bases from V and 2 bases from J, with 13 bases between. Germline CDR1 SGHRS, CDR2 YFSETQ. DNA for the CDR3: TGCGCCAGCAGCTTGGAATCCGCGGGGATCACAGATACGCAGTATTTT. Amino acid sequence: CASSLESAGITDTQYF.

The J gene is TRBJ2-1, the V gene TRBV14; D might be TRBD2 (5 bases). The CDR3 is 16 residues long. Germline V CDR1 and CDR2: SGHDN, FVKESK. V lost 0 bases, J lost 7 bases, and 16 bases lay in between. The CDR3 sequence is CASSQDLGLPGNEQFF. CDR3 in DNA: TGTGCCAGCAGCCAAGATCTGGGCCTCCCGGGGAATGAGCAGTTCTTC.

As DNA, the CDR3 is TGTGCCAGTACCAGACGGGACAGGGCCCCTGAAGCTTTCTTT. It translates to CASTRRDRAPEAFF. J is TRBJ1-1 and V is TRBV19; 9 bases agree with TRBD1. The germline gives CDR1 LNHDA, CDR2 SQIVND (reference sequence). The CDR3 is 14 amino acids. V shed 7 bases, J shed 6 bases, and the junction held 9 bases outside the gene matches.